This passage covers 6 T cell receptor beta chains from one sample sequenced in a study of cytomegalovirus exposure and HLA in healthy donors. The PCR used 60 Vbeta and 13 Jbeta primers. This table comes from immunoSEQ multiplex PCR, and its TCRdb copy is limited to in-frame clones, with some not included. The sample includes 150,000 to 160,000 clones, 65% to 85% of them seen just once. Material: PBMCs. Source of these receptors: a man between 18 and 35 years old in good health and CMV-seronegative.

The V gene is TRBV2, the J gene TRBJ1-4; 7 bases line up with TRBD1. Germline trimming cut 7 bases from V and 3 bases from J; bases unmatched to any gene: 8. CDR3 size: 15 residues. Germline lookup yields CDR1 SNHLY and CDR2 FYNNEI. The CDR3 bases are TGTGCCAGCACGCCTGAGGGACAGCCTAATGAAAAACTGTTTTTT. Its protein is CASTPEGQPNEKLFF.

The V and J genes are TRBV7-9 and TRBJ2-7; D uncertain. Germline V lookup: CDR1 SEHNR, CDR2 FQNEAQ (reference sequence). The V gene lost 5 bases and the J gene lost 0 bases, with 8 bases spanning the gap. This CDR3 comprises 13 residues. CDR3 residues: CASSPTPSYEQYF. The CDR3 nucleotides are TGTGCCAGCAGCCCGACACCCTCCTACGAGCAGTACTTC.

The chain's CDR3 is CSVDAGVSYNEQFF. The CDR3 DNA reads as TGCAGCGTTGATGCGGGGGTCTCCTACAATGAGCAGTTCTTC. The rearrangement joins TRBV29-1 to TRBJ2-1; 7 bases are shared with TRBD2. Germline V gene sequence: CDR1 SQVTM, CDR2 ANQGSEA. CDR3 length equals 14 residues. Trimming cost V 3 bases and J 0 bases; bases outside gene matches: 2.

This chain links TRBV7-8 with TRBJ2-1; 7 nucleotides line up with TRBD1. The V and J ends lost 1 base and 4 bases, in that order; junction bases with no gene match: 4. CDR3 length: 15 amino acids. Per germline, CDR1 SGHVS and CDR2 FQNEAQ. The CDR3: CASSLGDRRYNEQFF. The CDR3 DNA follows: TGTGCCAGCAGCTTAGGGGACAGACGATACAATGAGCAGTTCTTC. The entire variable domain, with the rest obtained from reference TRBV7-8 and TRBJ2-1, is as follows: GAGVSQSPRYKVAKRGQDVALRCDPISGHVSLFWYQQALGQGPEFLTYFQNEAQLDKSGLPSDRFFAERPEGSVSTLKIQRTQQEDSAVYLCASSLGDRRYNEQFFGPGTRLTVL.

This clone was detected a few times. J is TRBJ2-3 and V is TRBV5-1; maybe TRBD1 (7 bases). The CDR3 totals 18 residues. Germline V lookup: CDR1 SGHRS, CDR2 YFSETQ. V lost 0 bases and J 5 bases, leaving 22 bases between the germline ends. The chain's CDR3 is CASSLGTGAALRGDTQYF. The CDR3 coding sequence is TGCGCCAGCAGCTTGGGCACAGGGGCAGCCCTGCGGGGAGATACGCAGTATTTT. The full variable domain, rest sourced from reference TRBV5-1 and TRBJ2-3, is KAGVTQTPRYLIKTRGQQVTLSCSPISGHRSVSWYQQTPGQGLQFLFEYFSETQRNKGNFPGRFSGRQFSNSRSEMNVSTLELGDSALYLCASSLGTGAALRGDTQYFGPGTRLTVL.

The rearrangement links TRBV28 to TRBJ1-2; 7 bases line up with TRBD1. V lost 5 bases to trimming and J lost 4 bases; unmatched junction nucleotides: 7. CDR3 length: 14 residues. Germline V gene sequence: CDR1 MDHEN, CDR2 SYDVKM. The CDR3 here is CASSQPGQIYGYTF. CDR3 sequence (DNA): TGTGCCAGCAGTCAGCCGGGACAGATCTATGGCTACACCTTC.